This TCR beta chain was captured by sequencing in a study of blood T cell repertoires in COVID-19. Study in general: Sites across the United States, Italy and Spain contributed samples from acute and convalescent COVID-19. T cells, B-cell-depleted T cells, or PBMCs supplied cDNA or gDNA.

CDR1 is KGHDR and CDR2 is SFDVKD in the germline V gene. The length of the CDR3 is 16 residues. V lost 2 bases and J 3 bases, leaving 15 bases between the germline ends. The repertoire was sequenced with immunoSEQ multiplex PCR; TCRdb's copy has only in-frame clones and lacks some. This sample has just over 95,000 clones; over 75% occur once, and the top ten carry roughly 5%. Source material: peripheral blood. The chain uses TRBV24-1 and TRBJ1-2; TRBD1 is a possible D gene (6 bases). The receptor's source is a man in his fifties or sixties with acute or convalescent COVID-19. The CDR3 here is CATSDSVVRGDYGYTF. As DNA, the CDR3 is TGTGCCACCAGTGATTCCGTTGTCAGGGGAGACTATGGCTACACCTTC.